Listed below are T cell receptor beta chains from one sample, sequenced in a study of T cell changes during pregnancy in multiple sclerosis. Using immunoSEQ multiplex PCR, the repertoire was profiled, and TCRdb retains in-frame clones only, with some absent. There are about 40,000 clones in the sample; roughly 94% occur only once, and over 1.5% lies in the top ten. The sequencing here drew on peripheral blood, taken in the third trimester of pregnancy. The receptors derive from a female donor with multiple sclerosis, enrolled in a pregnancy study. CDR3s include the opening cysteine and the closing phenylalanine or tryptophan. Fields, in order: J gene, D gene, clone size, V gene, CDR3 DNA, CDR3 protein. The D gene is left open where the match is weak. Clone size appears in some rows only: once, few, many, or a class for an expanded clone.

TRBJ2-5,-,-,TRBV19,TGTGCCAGTAGTTCGGACAGATACCAAGAGACCCAGTACTTC,CASSSDRYQETQYF
TRBJ1-1,-,-,TRBV19,TGTGCCAGTAGTATTACGGGGGTGAGGAACACTGAAGCTTTCTTT,CASSITGVRNTEAFF
TRBJ2-4,TRBD2,-,TRBV5-4,TGTGCCAGCAGCTCCAGGACTAGCGCCAAAAACATTCAGTACTTC,CASSSRTSAKNIQYF
TRBJ2-1,-,-,TRBV27,TGTGCCAGCGCCCCTAGGAGGAATGAGCAGTTCTTC,CASAPRRNEQFF
TRBJ2-3,-,-,TRBV11-2,TGTGCCAGCAGCCCACGTATGACTAGGAGCACAGATACGCAGTATTTT,CASSPRMTRSTDTQYF
TRBJ1-3,-,-,TRBV5-1,TGCGCCAGCAGCTTGAGAGGTTCTGGAAACACCATATATTTT,CASSLRGSGNTIYF
TRBJ2-5,TRBD2,-,TRBV6-6,TGTGCCAGCAATCAGCGGGAGGGCCGGGGAGAGACCCAGTACTTC,CASNQREGRGETQYF
TRBJ2-2,TRBD1,-,TRBV4-1,TGCGCCAGCAGCTTGCGACAGGGGATTACCGGGGAGCTGTTTTTT,CASSLRQGITGELFF
TRBJ1-2,TRBD1,once,TRBV20-1,TGCAGTGCTTCCGACAGGGTAGGCTACACCTTC,CSASDRVGYTF
TRBJ1-6,TRBD1,once,TRBV7-9,TGTGCCAGCAGCTCCGGGACAGATAATTCACCCCTCCACTTT,CASSSGTDNSPLHF
TRBJ1-2,TRBD1,-,TRBV6-5,TGTGCCAGCAGTTACACAGGGGGCGGCTATGGCTACACCTTC,CASSYTGGGYGYTF
TRBJ1-1,-,-,TRBV7-9,TGTGCCAGCAGCTTAGTACAGACGAACACTGAAGCTTTCTTT,CASSLVQTNTEAFF
TRBJ2-1,-,-,TRBV5-1,TGCGCCAGCACCGCGACGGAGACTAGCTCCTACAATGAGCAGTTCTTC,CASTATETSSYNEQFF
TRBJ2-7,TRBD1,-,TRBV30,TGTGCCTGGAGCCGGGACAGCTCCTACGAGCAGTACTTC,CAWSRDSSYEQYF
TRBJ2-1,TRBD2,-,TRBV7-3,TGTGCCAGCAGCTTAAGAGGGCAGCGGGAGCTCTCCAATGAGCAGTTCTTC,CASSLRGQRELSNEQFF
TRBJ2-7,-,-,TRBV5-6,TGTGCCAGCAGCTTGGATACAGGTGCTCCCTACGAGCAGTACTTC,CASSLDTGAPYEQYF
TRBJ2-1,-,-,TRBV7-6,TGTGCCAGCAGCCCCCGCAGCGGGCTTTACAATGAGCAGTTCTTC,CASSPRSGLYNEQFF
TRBJ2-4,TRBD1,-,TRBV7-9,TGTGCCAGCAGCTTAGTTGACAGGGGGAAAAACATTCAGTACTTC,CASSLVDRGKNIQYF
TRBJ2-1,TRBD2,once,TRBV11-1,TGTGCCAGCAGCTTAGCGCCGGGGCGGGAGGGTGTCTACAATGAGCAGTTCTTC,CASSLAPGREGVYNEQFF
TRBJ2-7,TRBD1,once,TRBV11-3,TGTGCCAGCAGCTTAGATGCCTGGACAGGGAACTCCTACGAGCAGTACTTC,CASSLDAWTGNSYEQYF
TRBJ1-1,TRBD1,-,TRBV19,TGTGCCAGTAGTGTTTCTGGGACAGACGATGAAGCTTTCTTT,CASSVSGTDDEAFF
TRBJ2-2,-,-,TRBV7-9,TGTGCCAGCAGCGGCACGCGCCCAGGGGTATGGGGCACCGGGGAGCTGTTTTTT,CASSGTRPGVWGTGELFF
TRBJ2-7,TRBD1,-,TRBV4-1,TGCGCCAGCAGCCAGCTCCCGGGACAGGGGGCCTACGAGCAGTACTTC,CASSQLPGQGAYEQYF
TRBJ1-5,-,once,TRBV30,TGTGCCTGGAGTAAGGGAGCCAATCAGCCCCAGCATTTT,CAWSKGANQPQHF
TRBJ2-7,-,-,TRBV4-1,TGCGCCAGCAGCCAAACTATCTCCGACTCCTACGAGCAGTACTTC,CASSQTISDSYEQYF
TRBJ2-2,-,-,TRBV2,TGTGCCAGCACCCGCAACAGCCCCGGGGAGCTGTTTTTT,CASTRNSPGELFF
TRBJ2-2,-,-,TRBV5-4,TGTGCCAGCAGCGGGGGGGCGGGGGACACCGGGGAGCTGTTTTTT,CASSGGAGDTGELFF
TRBJ2-7,TRBD1,-,TRBV19,TGTGCCAGTAGTCCCGGGACAGCTTACGAGCAGTACTTC,CASSPGTAYEQYF
TRBJ2-3,TRBD1,-,TRBV28,TGTGCCAGCAGTGGACAGGGGGGCGCAGATACGCAGTATTTT,CASSGQGGADTQYF
TRBJ2-3,TRBD2,-,TRBV6-1,TGTGCCAGCAGCTTTCTAGCGGGGGGGCAAGATACGCAGTATTTT,CASSFLAGGQDTQYF
TRBJ2-7,-,-,TRBV11-2,TGTGCCAGCAGCTTAGGCTACCCATTGACAACCAAGAGCTCCTACGAGCAGTACTTC,CASSLGYPLTTKSSYEQYF
TRBJ2-3,-,-,TRBV11-2,TGTGCCAGCAGCTTTTGGCCAATACAAGGGGCGAGCACAGATACGCAGTATTTT,CASSFWPIQGASTDTQYF
TRBJ1-6,TRBD1,-,TRBV19,TGTGCCAGTAGGACACAGGGGGCAGAAAATTCACCCCTCCACTTT,CASRTQGAENSPLHF
TRBJ1-6,TRBD1,-,TRBV6-5,TGTGCCAGCAGGGATACAGGGGGAGGTTCACCCCTCCACTTT,CASRDTGGGSPLHF
TRBJ1-2,TRBD1,-,TRBV6-1,TGTGCCAGCAGTGAAGCGATAGGGACAGGGGACGTCTACACCTTC,CASSEAIGTGDVYTF
TRBJ2-3,-,-,TRBV18,TGTGCCAGCTCATCCCTCGACGCCGTCGACTGGGGCACAGATACGCAGTATTTT,CASSSLDAVDWGTDTQYF
TRBJ1-2,-,-,TRBV20-1,TGCAGTGCTAGTAGACAGAATGGCTACACCTTC,CSASRQNGYTF
TRBJ2-3,TRBD2,-,TRBV9,TGTGCCAGCAGTTCCCTAGCGGGGGGTGGAGATACGCAGTATTTT,CASSSLAGGGDTQYF
TRBJ1-5,TRBD1,-,TRBV19,TGTGCCAGTAGCAGAACAGGGGGCGCATTCTATCAGCCCCAGCATTTT,CASSRTGGAFYQPQHF
TRBJ2-7,-,-,TRBV15,TGTGCCACCAGCAGAGACGTAAGGGACAACGAGCAGTACTTC,CATSRDVRDNEQYF
TRBJ2-1,TRBD2,-,TRBV19,TGTGCCAGTAGATCTGGGCTAGCGGGGGTCCCCTCCTACAATGAGCAGTTCTTC,CASRSGLAGVPSYNEQFF
TRBJ1-4,TRBD1,-,TRBV18,TGTGCCAGCTCACCAGGACAGGCTATTAGGGAACTGTTTTTT,CASSPGQAIRELFF
TRBJ2-3,TRBD1,-,TRBV27,TGTGCCAGCAGGCGGACAGGGTACACAGATACGCAGTATTTT,CASRRTGYTDTQYF
TRBJ1-1,-,-,TRBV19,TGTGCCAGTAGTATAGGTGTCGGGACACCGGAGAACACTGAAGCTTTCTTT,CASSIGVGTPENTEAFF
TRBJ1-5,-,-,TRBV27,TGTGCCAGCAGTTCTTCAGGGGAAAATCAGCCCCAGCATTTT,CASSSSGENQPQHF
TRBJ2-1,-,-,TRBV5-1,TGCGCCAGCAGCTTGGCGGGACAAGGTTACAATGAGCAGTTCTTC,CASSLAGQGYNEQFF
TRBJ1-3,-,-,TRBV5-4,TGTGCCAGCAGCTTAGATCGGGGAAACACCATATATTTT,CASSLDRGNTIYF